Listed here are 25 T cell receptor beta chains from one sample, sequenced in a study of cytomegalovirus exposure and HLA in healthy donors. Primers: 60 Vbeta forward and 13 Jbeta reverse. Repertoires were generated with immunoSEQ multiplex PCR, while TCRdb's copy carries only in-frame clones and drops some. The sample yields around 210,000 clones, around 83% seen once. The specimen was PBMCs. The receptors were sampled from a girl aged 2 to 9 in good health and CMV-seronegative.

The CDR3 loop reads CASSGLNTGELFF. For the CDR3, the DNA is TGTGCCAGCAGTGGACTAAACACCGGGGAGCTGTTTTTT. This chain uses TRBV28 with TRBJ2-2; D is possibly TRBD2 (6 bases). The V end lost 5 bases, the J end lost 2 bases, and 6 bases lay between the germline ends. The CDR3 is made up of 13 amino acids. Looked up from germline, CDR1 is MDHEN and CDR2 is SYDVKM. Looking up the rest from reference TRBV28 and TRBJ2-2 gives the full variable domain: DVKVTQSSRYLVKRTGEKVFLECVQDMDHENMFWYRQDPGLGLRLIYFSYDVKMKEKGDIPEGYSVSREKKERFSLILESASTNQTSMYLCASSGLNTGELFFGEGSRLTVL.

This clone showed up just a few times. The chain uses TRBV7-9 and TRBJ2-7, with 7 bases aligning to TRBD2. The V segment lost 4 bases and the J segment 6 bases; nucleotides outside the gene matches: 15. Germline CDR1 reads SEHNR; CDR2 reads FQNEAQ (reference sequence). The CDR3 consists of 16 residues. The CDR3 DNA reads as TGTGCCAGCAGCTCGATATATACCCTAGGGGAGGGCGAGCAGTACTTC. As protein: CASSSIYTLGEGEQYF.

The gene calls are TRBV2 and TRBJ1-5, with D maybe TRBD1 (5 bases). The CDR3 has 13 residues. V shed 1 base and J shed 5 bases, with 6 bases lying between them. Germline CDR1 SNHLY, CDR2 FYNNEI. In DNA, the CDR3 is TGTGCCAGCAGTGAAGGGGGGGATCAGCCCCAGCATTTT. It is translated as CASSEGGDQPQHF.

This clone came up a few times. V usage is TRBV6-1 and J usage is TRBJ2-1; a possible D gene is TRBD2 (6 bases). Trimming removed 2 bases from V and 9 bases from J, with 14 bases in between. CDR1 is MNHNS and CDR2 is SASEGT in the germline V gene. The CDR3 has 14 residues. The CDR3 DNA reads as TGTGCCAGCAGTGAATATGGGGTAGCGGCTGAGCAGTTCTTC. Translating it yields CASSEYGVAAEQFF.

This sequence joins TRBV7-9 and TRBJ2-3; TRBD2 might be the D (6 bases). Germline V lookup: CDR1 SEHNR, CDR2 FQNEAQ (reference sequence). This CDR3 has 15 amino acids. Trimming took 6 bases from V and 6 from J, leaving 19 bases between them. DNA of the CDR3: TGTGCCAGCAGTAATCGGGACTCCCTGGGGGATACGCAGTATTTT. It specifies CASSNRDSLGDTQYF.

The chain combines TRBV15 with TRBJ2-5, with a possible D match to TRBD1 (6 bases). Germline-derived CDR1 and CDR2 are LNHNV and YYDKDF (reference sequence). With 0 bases removed from V and 3 bases from J, the gap between germline ends came to 8 bases. CDR3 length equals 14 residues. This CDR3 reads CATSRDRGKETQYF. As DNA, the CDR3 is TGTGCCACCAGCAGAGACAGGGGAAAAGAGACCCAGTACTTC. Full variable domain (outside the CDR3, taken from reference TRBV15 and TRBJ2-5): DAMVIQNPRYQVTQFGKPVTLSCSQTLNHNVMYWYQQKSSQAPKLLFHYYDKDFNNEADTPDNFQSRRPNTSFCFLDIRSPGLGDTAMYLCATSRDRGKETQYFGPGTRLLVL.

This chain connects TRBV7-2 to TRBJ2-7; TRBD2 matches at 11 bases. J was trimmed by 2 bases and V by 6 bases; bases with no gene match: 9. The CDR3 is 16 amino acids. Looked up from germline, CDR1 is SGHTA and CDR2 is FQGNSA. The CDR3 nucleotides read TGTGCCAGCAGTCATGGACTAGCGGGTTTAACCTACGAGCAGTACTTC. It encodes CASSHGLAGLTYEQYF.

This clone has only a few counts. The chain joins TRBV11-2 to TRBJ1-1; weak D call: TRBD1 (5 bases). The CDR3 is made up of 18 amino acids. From germline, CDR1 is SGHAT and CDR2 FQNNGV. The V gene lost 5 bases and the J gene lost 0 bases, with 22 bases spanning the gap. This chain's CDR3 is CASSIRARAKIMNTEAFF. CDR3 coding DNA: TGTGCCAGCAGCATCCGGGCCAGGGCAAAGATCATGAACACTGAAGCTTTCTTT.

The chain links TRBV6-6 to TRBJ1-3; weak D call: TRBD1 (5 bases). Germline CDR1 and CDR2: MNHNY and SVGAGI (reference sequence). This CDR3 has 15 amino acids. Between the trimmed V and J ends, which lost 5 bases and 4 bases, there was a span of 15 bases. DNA for the CDR3: TGTGCCAGCAGTGGGGTAGGGACTGCAGGAAACACCATATATTTT. It is translated as CASSGVGTAGNTIYF.

This chain joins TRBV6-1 and TRBJ1-5, with D possibly matching TRBD1 (5 bases). The CDR3 sequence is 15 residues long. Per the germline V gene, CDR1 is MNHNS and CDR2 is SASEGT. V lost 4 bases and J 0 bases, leaving 10 bases between the germline ends. This CDR3 reads CASSAGRASNQPQHF. CDR3 coding DNA: TGTGCCAGCAGTGCGGGCAGGGCTAGCAATCAGCCCCAGCATTTT.

The chain couples TRBV15 to TRBJ2-7, with D perhaps TRBD2 (6 bases). Per the germline V gene, CDR1 is LNHNV and CDR2 is YYDKDF (reference sequence). The CDR3 sequence is 16 residues long. V was clipped by 3 bases and J by 5 bases, with 20 bases between them. The CDR3 DNA reads TGTGCCACCAGCAGCTGGGGAGGATTGGTTGGGGACGAGCAGTACTTC. Translation gives CATSSWGGLVGDEQYF.

The genes are TRBV7-9 and TRBJ1-4; D is uncertain. The CDR3 contains 14 residues. Germline CDR1 SEHNR, CDR2 FQNEAQ (reference sequence). V shed 2 bases and J shed 8 bases, with 12 bases lying between them. The CDR3 sequence is CASSLMNEAEKLFF. In nucleotides, the CDR3 is TGTGCCAGCAGCTTAATGAATGAGGCGGAAAAACTGTTTTTT. The full variable domain, completed using reference TRBV7-9 and TRBJ1-4, is DTGVSQNPRHKITKRGQNVTFRCDPISEHNRLYWYRQTLGQGPEFLTYFQNEAQLEKSRLLSDRFSAERPKGSFSTLEIQRTEQGDSAMYLCASSLMNEAEKLFFGSGTQLSVL.

This chain links TRBV15 with TRBJ1-2, with 9 bases lining up with TRBD1. CDR1 and CDR2 (germline): LNHNV, YYDKDF (reference sequence). This CDR3 has 15 amino acids. Trimming removed 5 bases from V and 4 bases from J; junction bases left unmatched: 8. CDR3 in DNA: TGTGCCACCAGCGGAAGACAGGGGGACCTCTATGGCTACACCTTC. It yields the protein CATSGRQGDLYGYTF. The full variable domain, with the rest looked up from reference TRBV15 and TRBJ1-2, is DAMVIQNPRYQVTQFGKPVTLSCSQTLNHNVMYWYQQKSSQAPKLLFHYYDKDFNNEADTPDNFQSRRPNTSFCFLDIRSPGLGDTAMYLCATSGRQGDLYGYTFGSGTRLTVV.

The chain carries TRBV27 and TRBJ2-7, with TRBD2 identical over 15 bases. The CDR3 has 14 amino acids. The trim removed 6 bases at V and 4 bases at J, leaving 1 base unmatched. Germline loops: CDR1 MNHEY, CDR2 SMNVEV (reference sequence). This CDR3 is CASSGLAGGYEQYF. In nucleotides, the CDR3 is TGTGCCAGCAGCGGACTAGCGGGAGGGTACGAGCAGTACTTC.

The CDR3 is CASSQEPREQYF. The CDR3 region has the DNA TGTGCCAGCAGCCAAGAACCCCGGGAGCAGTACTTC. This sequence joins TRBV14 and TRBJ2-7; no clear D. Trimming pared 0 bases from V and 7 bases from J, leaving 7 bases between. CDR1 is SGHDN, CDR2 FVKESK, per germline. The CDR3 sequence is 12 residues long.

The J gene is TRBJ2-1, the V gene TRBV2; 8 bases map to TRBD2. The J segment lost 1 base and the V segment lost 1 base, leaving 0 bases of the junction unmatched. There are 15 residues in the CDR3. Germline lookup yields CDR1 SNHLY and CDR2 FYNNEI. The chain's CDR3 is CASSEERGSYNEQFF. CDR3 DNA: TGTGCCAGCAGTGAAGAGCGGGGGTCCTACAATGAGCAGTTCTTC.

The chain employs TRBV25-1 and TRBJ1-3, with 7 bases lining up with TRBD1. V lost 5 bases to trimming and J lost 6 bases; unmatched junction nucleotides: 13. The germline CDR1 and CDR2 sequences are MGHDK and SYGVNS. This CDR3 region has 16 residues. CDR3 in amino acids: CASSPRTGIDENTIYF. In DNA, the CDR3 is TGTGCCAGCAGTCCCCGGACAGGAATAGATGAAAACACCATATATTTT.

Concerning this clone: The same CDR3 is also encoded by other DNA sequences in this sample. The chain uses TRBV5-1 and TRBJ2-5; 11 bases agree with TRBD1. V dropped 2 bases and J dropped 4; count of bases not matched to a gene: 4. This CDR3 is built from 15 residues. Germline V gene lookup returns CDR1 SGHRS and CDR2 YFSETQ. The CDR3 protein is CASSLPGTGGETQYF. The CDR3 coding sequence is TGCGCCAGCAGCTTACCCGGGACAGGGGGAGAGACCCAGTACTTC.

The rearrangement uses TRBV5-1 and TRBJ2-1, with TRBD2 matching over 8 bases. The trim removed 0 bases at V and 0 bases at J, leaving 5 bases unmatched. Germline V gives CDR1 SGHRS, CDR2 YFSETQ. The CDR3 extends over 17 amino acids. As DNA, the CDR3 is TGCGCCAGCAGCTTGGTTGGTAGCGGGGTCTCCTACAATGAGCAGTTCTTC. Translation: CASSLVGSGVSYNEQFF.

This clone has a handful of counts. The V and J genes are TRBV5-1 and TRBJ2-3, with TRBD2 as a possible D gene (6 bases). Germline loops: CDR1 SGHRS, CDR2 YFSETQ. The CDR3 spans 20 residues. Trimming stripped 3 bases from V and 4 bases from J, with 30 bases between. The CDR3 sequence: CASSSQRPSVPILISDTQYF. DNA of the CDR3: TGCGCCAGCAGCTCGCAGCGCCCTAGCGTACCCATCCTTATCTCAGATACGCAGTATTTT.

This rearrangement joins TRBV7-3 to TRBJ2-2; maybe TRBD2 (6 bases). The CDR3 runs to 14 residues. Trimming stripped 2 bases from V and 4 bases from J, with 8 bases between. Germline CDR1 and CDR2: SGHTA and FQGTGA. In nucleotides, the CDR3 is TGTGCCAGCAGCTTAGGGGGGTTCACCGGGGAGCTGTTTTTT. Its translation: CASSLGGFTGELFF.

The chain couples TRBV30 to TRBJ1-2, with D possibly being TRBD1 (6 bases). V shed 3 bases and J shed 5 bases, with 16 bases lying between them. Germline CDR1 is GTSNPN and CDR2 is SVGIG (reference sequence). The CDR3 runs to 14 residues. The CDR3 region is CAWRAQGRTYGYTF. The CDR3 DNA is TGTGCCTGGAGAGCACAGGGTAGAACTTATGGCTACACCTTC.

The chain employs TRBV2 and TRBJ1-3, with TRBD1 matching over 8 bases. This CDR3 has 15 residues. The germline V gene encodes CDR1 SNHLY and CDR2 FYNNEI. J gave up 0 bases and V 8 bases, and 6 bases lay outside the gene matches. The CDR3 sequence is CASGETGVSGNTIYF. In DNA form, the CDR3 reads TGTGCCAGCGGGGAGACAGGGGTCTCTGGAAACACCATATATTTT.

The chain recombines TRBV13 with TRBJ1-1; D is undetermined. From germline, CDR1 is PRHDT and CDR2 FYEKMQ (reference sequence). The germline V and J ends were trimmed by 0 bases and 0 bases, with 14 bases remaining between them. The CDR3 runs 17 residues. CDR3 loop: CASSLGLTEPMNTEAFF. The CDR3 nucleotides are TGTGCCAGCAGCTTAGGGCTGACGGAGCCCATGAACACTGAAGCTTTCTTT.

V and J are TRBV10-3 and TRBJ2-1; possible D gene TRBD1, 5 bases. V was clipped by 3 bases and J by 8 bases, with 5 bases between them. This CDR3 has 11 residues. Germline lookup yields CDR1 ENHRY and CDR2 SYGVKD. CDR3: CAISEGDEQFF. In DNA, the CDR3 is TGTGCCATCAGTGAAGGGGATGAGCAGTTCTTC.